This record concerns one TCR beta chain sequence. These data originate in a study of type 1 and type 2 diabetes patients. Study-wide context: T cells were magnetically sorted from PBMCs as CD4+ or CD8+ subsets. The whole study generated around 19,000,000 paired-end reads.

V was shortened by 10 bases and J by 2 bases, with 18 bases between the two germline ends. The CDR3 loop spans 15 amino acids. Germline lookup yields CDR1 MDHEN and CDR2 SYDVKM. Other autoimmune diseases and infections within the past four weeks excluded donors. Genomic DNA was the PCR template. Amplification of the beta chain CDR3 used 30 forward and 13 reverse multiplex primers. Using its own MiXCR run on the multiplex PCR reads, TCRdb lists one record per CDR3 protein. The sample has 250,000 or so distinct CDR3 sequences; 40% to 50% are singletons. Material: peripheral blood mononuclear cells (PBMCs). This TCR came from a young man with type 2 diabetes. V gene TRBV28 combines with J gene TRBJ1-5; D gene ambiguous. The DNA for the CDR3 is TGTGCCATCCAGGATGGGGTGAGTCGCAATCAGCCCCAGCATTTT. Protein sequence: CAIQDGVSRNQPQHF.